These 9 T cell receptor beta chains originate from one sample sequenced in a study of monozygotic twins with inflammatory bowel disease. From its re-call of the 5' RACE reads, TCRdb lists each CDR3 protein once, without DNA. This listing includes approximately 400,000 distinct CDR3 sequences. Sequencing input: blood. The receptors shown here come from a human donor with ulcerative colitis or Crohn's disease, or a healthy co-twin of an affected twin (not recorded which).

V gene TRBV12-3 or TRBV12-4 combines with J gene TRBJ2-2; TCRdb's assignment of TRBD2 cannot be checked, as there is no DNA. This CDR3 has 17 residues. This CDR3 reads CASSLERLAGNTGELFF.

V gene TRBV5-1 combines with J gene TRBJ1-6. The CDR3 spans 17 residues. Germline assignment: CDR1 SGHRS and CDR2 YFSETQ. The CDR3: CASSFGGPSSYNSPLHF.

This CDR3 is CASSQDWADPQYF. V usage is TRBV4-3 and J usage is TRBJ2-7. The CDR3 length is 13 residues. Germline V gene sequence: CDR1 LGHNA, CDR2 YSLEER.

The gene calls are TRBV20-1 and TRBJ2-3; TCRdb gives TRBD1 as the D gene, but with no DNA this cannot be confirmed. The germline V gene encodes CDR1 DFQATT and CDR2 SNEGSKA (reference sequence). This CDR3 has 14 residues. This chain's CDR3 is CSARGEGGTDTQYF.

This chain links TRBV27 with TRBJ1-4. Germline V gene lookup returns CDR1 MNHEY and CDR2 SMNVEV (reference sequence). The CDR3 is 15 amino acids. This chain's CDR3 is CASSLGPAINEKLFF.

J is TRBJ2-7 and V is TRBV7-2; TCRdb's D gene call, TRBD1, goes unchecked for lack of DNA. The germline V gene has CDR1 SGHTA and CDR2 FQGNSA. The CDR3 loop spans 15 amino acids. The CDR3: CASSLRGEGSYEQYF.

The chain carries TRBV20-1 and TRBJ2-7; TCRdb's assignment of TRBD2 cannot be checked, as there is no DNA. This CDR3 comprises 14 residues. Germline CDR1 is DFQATT and CDR2 is SNEGSKA (reference sequence). Here the CDR3 reads CSARGGARGYEQYF.

The V gene is TRBV19, the J gene TRBJ2-1; the TCRdb call, TRBD2, lacks DNA for checking. Germline V CDR1 and CDR2: LNHDA, SQIVND (reference sequence). The CDR3 has 16 residues. CDR3 loop: CASSIDAGNPYNEQFF.

The rearrangement uses TRBV7-3 and TRBJ1-1. Germline assignment: CDR1 SGHTA and CDR2 FQGTGA. The CDR3 length is 14 residues. CDR3 in amino acids: CASSPRASSTEAFF.